A single T cell receptor beta chain is shown here with its context. The antigen it recognizes is unknown. Per-base quality was not reported, and no clone a single base away is much larger than it. This sample is drawn from a study of CD8 T cells in Susac syndrome (dated by TCRdb to the late 2010s). With regard to the full study: Among the sequenced Susac syndrome patients, six had clinically active disease and roughly eight were in clinical remission. The study used repertoire sequencing to test whether antigen drove CD8+ T cell activation and differentiation in Susac syndrome. Susac syndrome patients were therapy-naive, on corticosteroids (some also receiving IVIg), or on IVIg alone at blood withdrawal. What the authors observed across the whole study: The CD4+ T cell repertoire of patients with Susac syndrome showed no detectable clonal expansion. The study acknowledged that relatively few individuals were included in the TCR sequencing and HLA analysis.

The junction shows trimming of 2 bases on V and 0 bases on J, plus 13 bases between the germline ends. Per the germline V gene, SQVTM is the CDR1 and ANQGSEA is the CDR2. The CDR3 runs 16 amino acids, cysteine and phenylalanine included. This entry keeps only the CDR3 DNA: 48 bases, framed from base 1. Peripheral blood CD8+ and CD4+ T cells from healthy donors, Susac syndrome patients and multiple sclerosis patients were profiled by high-throughput TCR beta sequencing. Susac syndrome patients met recently defined diagnostic criteria for definite or probable disease. CD8+ TEMRA cells were enriched by FACS, while bulk CD8+ and CD4+ T cells were purified by magnetic negative isolation. Blood was collected in EDTA tubes and processed within 24 hours, with PBMCs isolated through density gradient centrifugation. PBMCs intended for TCR sequencing were cryopreserved in liquid nitrogen and thawed later in a water bath at 37 degrees C. Purity of sorted or isolated CD4+, CD8+ and CD8+ TEMRA cells was at least 90%.

RNA was extracted with the RNeasy kit and roughly 0.45 to 1 ug was reverse transcribed using random hexamers. The immunoSEQ multiplex PCR assay, which covers 54 Vbeta and 13 Jbeta segments, was used to amplify TCR beta CDR3 regions. To correct PCR amplification bias, a synthetic template baseline was used for both primer optimization and computational correction. Per the original workflow: Only productive sequences were kept, with reads annotated to V, D and J genes according to IMGT and analyzed in immunoSEQ Analyzer. Clonality was computed as one minus Shannon entropy normalized by log2 of the number of productive unique sequences. For each patient and control, public and private clones were evaluated among the 100 most prevalent clones. Clones were defined as Susac-specific if absent from the healthy and MS cohorts, from more than 900 published viral clones and from other ImmuneACCESS disease sequences. TCRdb reprocessing: public reads trimmed at Q25 with fastp, clones called with MiXCR, in-frame beta chains kept. Merged by CDR3 protein, the rows form single entries marked with the most common genes and DNA. These V and J calls originate from TCRdb's pipeline instead of the authors' own analysis. In this sample the table shows around 170,000 distinct CDR3 sequences, approximately 94% of which occur a single time. Around 0.1% of the sample is held by the ten biggest clonotypes.

This receptor was identified in a human donor with Susac syndrome. The receptor chain draws on TRBV29-1 and TRBJ1-4; TRBD1 might be the D gene, on 5 matching bases. Source material: CD4+ T cells from PBMCs. The CDR3 amino acid sequence is: CSVERWGRTTNEKLFF. The nucleotides read TGCAGCGTTGAAAGGTGGGGGAGGACAACTAATGAAAAACTGTTTTTT.